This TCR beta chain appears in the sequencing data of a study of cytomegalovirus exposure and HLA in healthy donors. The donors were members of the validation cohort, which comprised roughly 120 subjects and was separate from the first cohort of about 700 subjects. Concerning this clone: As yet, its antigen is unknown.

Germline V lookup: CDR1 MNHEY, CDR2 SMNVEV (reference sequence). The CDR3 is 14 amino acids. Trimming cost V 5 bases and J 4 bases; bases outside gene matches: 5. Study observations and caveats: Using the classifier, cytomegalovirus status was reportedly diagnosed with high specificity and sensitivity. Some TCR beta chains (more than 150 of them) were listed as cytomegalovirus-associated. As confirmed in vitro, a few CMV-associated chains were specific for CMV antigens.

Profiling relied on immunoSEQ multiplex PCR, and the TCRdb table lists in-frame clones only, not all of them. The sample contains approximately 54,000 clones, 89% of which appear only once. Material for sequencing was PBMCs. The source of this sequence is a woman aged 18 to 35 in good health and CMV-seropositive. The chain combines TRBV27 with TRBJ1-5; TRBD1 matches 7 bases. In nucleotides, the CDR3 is TGTGCCAGCAGTCCGACAGGGTATAATCAGCCCCAGCATTTT. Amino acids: CASSPTGYNQPQHF.